This passage covers 2 T cell receptor beta chains from one sample sequenced in a study of blood T cell repertoires in COVID-19. Profiled with immunoSEQ multiplex PCR; TCRdb holds only in-frame clones, not every one. The repertoire includes hundreds of thousands of clones, roughly nine tenths of them detected once, and around 10% sits in the top ten. The sample comprised peripheral blood. The receptors were sampled from a woman in her 30s with COVID-19, enrolled during active disease.

The chain links TRBV5-1 to TRBJ1-5, with D perhaps matching TRBD1 (6 bases). Germline V CDR1 and CDR2: SGHRS, YFSETQ. The CDR3 runs 17 residues. Trimming removed 0 bases at V and 5 bases at J, with 18 bases between. This chain's CDR3 is CASSLEVQGRGDQPQHF. The CDR3 nucleotides read TGCGCCAGCAGCTTGGAGGTCCAGGGGAGGGGGGATCAGCCCCAGCATTTT.

The chain couples TRBV2 to TRBJ2-7; perhaps TRBD2 as D (6 bases). The CDR3 loop spans 13 amino acids. Per germline, CDR1 SNHLY and CDR2 FYNNEI. V lost 0 bases and J lost 6, with 9 bases in between. CDR3 coding DNA: TGTGCCAGCAGTGAAGCAAGAGCGGGCGAGCAGTACTTC. Translated, it gives CASSEARAGEQYF.